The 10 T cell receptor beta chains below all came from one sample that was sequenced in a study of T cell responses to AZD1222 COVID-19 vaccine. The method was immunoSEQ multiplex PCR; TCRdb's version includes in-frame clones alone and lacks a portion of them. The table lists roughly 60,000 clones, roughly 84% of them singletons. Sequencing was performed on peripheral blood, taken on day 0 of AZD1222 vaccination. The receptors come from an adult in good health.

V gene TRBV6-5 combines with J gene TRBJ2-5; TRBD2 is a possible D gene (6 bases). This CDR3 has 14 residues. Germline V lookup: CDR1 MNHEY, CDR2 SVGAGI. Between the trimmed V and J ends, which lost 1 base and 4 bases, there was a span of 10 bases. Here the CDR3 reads CASSYWGGTETQYF. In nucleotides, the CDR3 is TGTGCCAGCAGTTACTGGGGCGGGACAGAGACCCAGTACTTC.

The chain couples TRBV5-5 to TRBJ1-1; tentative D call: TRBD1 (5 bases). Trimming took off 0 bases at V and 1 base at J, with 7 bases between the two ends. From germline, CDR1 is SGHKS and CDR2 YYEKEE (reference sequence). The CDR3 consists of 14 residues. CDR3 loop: CASSLVGQNTEAFF. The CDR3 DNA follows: TGTGCCAGCAGCTTGGTAGGACAGAACACTGAAGCTTTCTTT.

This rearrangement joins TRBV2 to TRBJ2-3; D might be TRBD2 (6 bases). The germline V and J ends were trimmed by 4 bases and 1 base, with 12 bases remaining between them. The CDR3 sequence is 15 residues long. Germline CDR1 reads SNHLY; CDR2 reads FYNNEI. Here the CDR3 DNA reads TGTGCCAGCAGTGGACTAGGAACGGGCACAGATACGCAGTATTTT. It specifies CASSGLGTGTDTQYF.

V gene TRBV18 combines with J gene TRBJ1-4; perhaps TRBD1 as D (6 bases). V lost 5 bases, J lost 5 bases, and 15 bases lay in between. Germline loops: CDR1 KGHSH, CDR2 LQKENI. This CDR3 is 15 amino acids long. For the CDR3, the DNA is TGTGCCAGCTCAGCCAGACAGGTCAAGAATGAAAAACTGTTTTTT. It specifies CASSARQVKNEKLFF.

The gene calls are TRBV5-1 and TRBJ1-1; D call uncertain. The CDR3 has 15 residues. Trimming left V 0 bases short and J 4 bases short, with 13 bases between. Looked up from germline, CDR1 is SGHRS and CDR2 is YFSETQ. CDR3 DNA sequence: TGCGCCAGCAGCTTGGGGTATTCGGGTGGCACTGAAGCTTTCTTT. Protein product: CASSLGYSGGTEAFF.

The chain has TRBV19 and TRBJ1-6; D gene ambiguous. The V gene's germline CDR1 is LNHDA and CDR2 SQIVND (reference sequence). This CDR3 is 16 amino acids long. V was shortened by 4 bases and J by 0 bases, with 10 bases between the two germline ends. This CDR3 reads CASSTRGYSYNSPLHF. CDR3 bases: TGTGCCAGTAGTACCAGAGGATACTCCTATAATTCACCCCTCCACTTT.

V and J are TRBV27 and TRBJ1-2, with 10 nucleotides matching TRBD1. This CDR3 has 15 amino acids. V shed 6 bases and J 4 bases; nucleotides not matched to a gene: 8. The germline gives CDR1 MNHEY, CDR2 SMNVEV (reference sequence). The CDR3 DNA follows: TGTGCCAGCAGAAGACAGGGGGCGTCGGGCTATGGCTACACCTTC. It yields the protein CASRRQGASGYGYTF.

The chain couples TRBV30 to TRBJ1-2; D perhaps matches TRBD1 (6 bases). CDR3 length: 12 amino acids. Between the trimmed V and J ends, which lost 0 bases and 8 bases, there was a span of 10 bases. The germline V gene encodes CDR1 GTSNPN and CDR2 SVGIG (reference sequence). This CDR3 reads CAWSVWGAGYTF. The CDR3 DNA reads TGTGCCTGGAGTGTCTGGGGGGCAGGCTACACCTTC.

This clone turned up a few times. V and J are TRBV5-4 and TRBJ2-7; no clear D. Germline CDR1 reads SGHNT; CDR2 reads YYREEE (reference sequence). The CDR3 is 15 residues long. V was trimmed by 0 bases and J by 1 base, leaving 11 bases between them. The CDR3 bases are TGTGCCAGCAGCTTGGGAGGTACGAGTTCCTACGAGCAGTACTTC. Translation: CASSLGGTSSYEQYF.

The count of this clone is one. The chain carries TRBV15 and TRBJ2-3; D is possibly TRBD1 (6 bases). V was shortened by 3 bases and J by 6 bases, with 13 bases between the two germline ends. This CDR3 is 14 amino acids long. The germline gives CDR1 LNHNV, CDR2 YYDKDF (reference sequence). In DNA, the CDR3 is TGTGCCACCAGCAGGCGGATCACAGGGGATACGCAGTATTTT. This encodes CATSRRITGDTQYF.